The 20 T cell receptor beta chains presented below share a single source sample, sequenced in a study of blood T cell repertoires in COVID-19. TCRdb keeps only in-frame clones here, not all; method: immunoSEQ multiplex PCR. The data contain over 300,000 clones, roughly 89% of them singletons. Sequencing used peripheral blood. The receptor source for this set is a man between 18 and 35 years old with active or convalescent COVID-19.

V gene TRBV28 combines with J gene TRBJ1-5; D possibly corresponds to TRBD1 (6 bases). The CDR3 spans 14 residues. Germline CDR1 MDHEN, CDR2 SYDVKM. V was clipped by 11 bases and J by 6 bases, with 20 bases between them. The CDR3, as DNA: TGTGCCGCCTCCCCCCGGGGGGCGGGTCAGCCCCAGCATTTT. Translating gives CAASPRGAGQPQHF.

The chain links TRBV13 to TRBJ1-1; the match to TRBD1 covers 7 bases. CDR3 length: 17 amino acids. Trimming at V came to 0 bases and at J to 1 base, leaving 8 bases not matched to a gene. The germline V gene has CDR1 PRHDT and CDR2 FYEKMQ (reference sequence). CDR3 in DNA: TGTGCCAGCAGCTTAGGGCCACAGGGGCTACAGAACACTGAAGCTTTCTTT. Its protein product is CASSLGPQGLQNTEAFF.

This chain uses TRBV19 with TRBJ2-1, with 12 bases that match TRBD2. The CDR3 is 17 amino acids. CDR1 and CDR2 from the germline V gene are LNHDA and SQIVND (reference sequence). Trimming removed 6 bases from V and 7 bases from J; junction bases left unmatched: 13. Written as DNA, the CDR3 is TGTGCCAGTAGAATGCGGGGGGCTAGCGGGAGGGGTAATGAGCAGTTCTTC. It translates to CASRMRGASGRGNEQFF.

The V call is TRBV6-5, the J call TRBJ1-1, with 7 bases fitting TRBD1. The CDR3 contains 13 residues. V lost 6 bases to trimming and J lost 8 bases; unmatched junction nucleotides: 9. CDR1 is MNHEY, CDR2 SVGAGI, per germline. This CDR3 is CASSLGQSVEAFF. CDR3 nucleotide sequence: TGTGCCAGCAGCCTGGGACAGAGCGTAGAAGCTTTCTTT.

This chain connects TRBV29-1 to TRBJ2-4; TRBD1 agrees at 7 bases. The CDR3 spans 15 residues. V shed 7 bases, J shed 3 bases, and the junction held 12 bases outside the gene matches. The germline V gene encodes CDR1 SQVTM and CDR2 ANQGSEA. The chain's CDR3 is CSAWRQGINKNIQYF. In DNA form, the CDR3 reads TGCAGCGCTTGGAGACAGGGAATAAACAAAAACATTCAGTACTTC.

V gene TRBV19 combines with J gene TRBJ2-3; maybe TRBD2 (5 bases). The CDR3 has 16 residues. V shed 4 bases and J shed 0 bases, with 14 bases lying between them. CDR1 is LNHDA and CDR2 is SQIVND in the germline V gene (reference sequence). The CDR3 nucleotides are TGTGCCAGTAGTAGGATTGGCGGACTTAGCACAGATACGCAGTATTTT. It translates to CASSRIGGLSTDTQYF.

CDR3 residues: CASSPGAGALLYGYTF. In nucleotides, the CDR3 is TGTGCCAGCAGCCCTGGTGCAGGGGCGCTCTTGTATGGCTACACCTTC. The chain has TRBV7-2 and TRBJ1-2, with D possibly matching TRBD1 (6 bases). Trimming took 5 bases from V and 5 from J, leaving 21 bases between them. The CDR3 sequence is 16 residues long. In germline, CDR1 is SGHTA, CDR2 FQGNSA.

This sequence joins TRBV5-8 and TRBJ2-7; TRBD2 is a possible D gene (5 bases). CDR3 size: 13 residues. The V and J ends lost 2 bases and 1 base respectively, with 7 bases between them. CDR1 and CDR2 from the germline V gene are SGHTS and YDEGEE. CDR3 loop: CASSLRGSYEQYF. For the CDR3, the DNA is TGTGCCAGCAGCTTACGCGGGTCCTACGAGCAGTACTTC.

This clone has only one observation. CDR3: CASRTPGQDEAFF. The CDR3 coding sequence is TGTGCCAGCAGGACTCCGGGACAGGATGAAGCTTTCTTT. The rearrangement links TRBV5-5 to TRBJ1-1; 8 bases match TRBD1. The V segment lost 5 bases and the J segment 7 bases; nucleotides outside the gene matches: 7. The CDR3 is 13 amino acids. Per germline, CDR1 SGHKS and CDR2 YYEKEE (reference sequence). Complete variable domain (other parts from reference TRBV5-5 and TRBJ1-1): DAGVTQSPTHLIKTRGQQVTLRCSPISGHKSVSWYQQVLGQGPQFIFQYYEKEERGRGNFPDRFSARQFPNYSSELNVNALLLGDSALYLCASRTPGQDEAFFGQGTRLTVV.

The chain joins TRBV18 to TRBJ1-4; no firm D call. CDR3 length equals 13 residues. Germline CDR1 KGHSH, CDR2 LQKENI. V lost 1 base and J 8 bases, leaving 8 bases between the germline ends. The CDR3 sequence is CASSPLAPEKLFF. The CDR3 nucleotides read TGTGCCAGCTCACCACTAGCACCCGAAAAACTGTTTTTT.

This clone was found a few times. The chain couples TRBV3-1 (or the pseudogene TRBV3-2) to TRBJ2-1; D is possibly TRBD1 (5 bases). The CDR3 has 15 residues. Germline CDR1 reads LGHDT; CDR2 reads YNNKEL (reference sequence). V dropped 6 bases and J dropped 2 bases, with 14 bases sitting between them. CDR3 bases: TGTGCCAGCAGGGTGACCAGGGAAGCCTACAATGAGCAGTTCTTC. Translated, it gives CASRVTREAYNEQFF.

This clone turned up a few times. This chain joins TRBV2 and TRBJ1-5; D is possibly TRBD1 (6 bases). Germline V lookup: CDR1 SNHLY, CDR2 FYNNEI. Trimming left V 2 bases short and J 0 bases short, with 11 bases between. CDR3 length equals 16 residues. The CDR3 DNA is TGTGCCAGCAGTGAAAGCCCGACAGGTAGCAATCAGCCCCAGCATTTT. Translation: CASSESPTGSNQPQHF.

This clone was picked up a small number of times. V gene TRBV7-2 combines with J gene TRBJ2-3; TRBD2 aligns across 8 bases. Germline CDR1 SGHTA, CDR2 FQGNSA. V lost 7 bases to trimming and J lost 4 bases; unmatched junction nucleotides: 7. The CDR3 extends over 14 amino acids. The CDR3 sequence is CASNPGLGSDTQYF. The DNA of the CDR3 is TGTGCCAGCAACCCGGGACTAGGATCAGATACGCAGTATTTT.

The genes are TRBV27 and TRBJ1-5; D uncertain. Germline V gene lookup returns CDR1 MNHEY and CDR2 SMNVEV (reference sequence). V gave up 2 bases and J gave up 6 bases, with 8 bases separating them. The CDR3 covers 13 residues. For the CDR3, the DNA is TGTGCCAGCAGTTTAGGGCCTCTTCAGCCCCAGCATTTT. Amino acid sequence: CASSLGPLQPQHF.

The chain has TRBV7-9 and TRBJ2-2; no firm D call. V gave up 8 bases and J gave up 1 base, with 20 bases separating them. CDR3 length: 17 amino acids. Germline loops: CDR1 SEHNR, CDR2 FQNEAQ (reference sequence). The CDR3: CASPSLSVHQNTGELFF. CDR3 nucleotides: TGTGCCAGCCCCTCGTTGTCAGTACACCAGAACACCGGGGAGCTGTTTTTT.

This sequence joins TRBV28 and TRBJ1-1, with 11 bases matching TRBD1. V dropped 6 bases and J dropped 12; count of bases not matched to a gene: 12. The CDR3 runs to 14 residues. The germline CDR1 and CDR2 sequences are MDHEN and SYDVKM. The CDR3 is CASRSSGQGAGSFF. The CDR3 DNA is TGTGCCAGCAGAAGCTCCGGACAGGGGGCGGGGTCTTTCTTT. The variable domain in full, with the rest retrieved from reference TRBV28 and TRBJ1-1, is DVKVTQSSRYLVKRTGEKVFLECVQDMDHENMFWYRQDPGLGLRLIYFSYDVKMKEKGDIPEGYSVSREKKERFSLILESASTNQTSMYLCASRSSGQGAGSFFGQGTRLTVV.

This clone was seen only a few times. The chain couples TRBV9 to TRBJ2-2; no clear D gene. CDR1 is SGDLS, CDR2 YYNGEE, per germline. The CDR3 sequence is 15 residues long. V lost 0 bases to trimming and J lost 4 bases, with 10 bases between them. The CDR3 here is CASSVDSRPTGELFF. In nucleotides, the CDR3 is TGTGCCAGCAGCGTAGATAGTCGTCCCACCGGGGAGCTGTTTTTT.

This rearrangement joins TRBV3-1 (or the pseudogene TRBV3-2) to TRBJ1-4, with a weak D call TRBD1 (6 bases). The CDR3 loop spans 15 amino acids. Germline V CDR1 and CDR2: LGHDT, YNNKEL (reference sequence). V shed 4 bases and J shed 7 bases, with 16 bases lying between them. The CDR3 DNA reads as TGTGCCAGCAGCCCTACGGGGGGGCGCGTTGAAAAACTGTTTTTT. As protein: CASSPTGGRVEKLFF.

This clone has just one count. This chain joins TRBV19 and TRBJ1-3; 7 bases agree with TRBD1. Trimming took 6 bases from V and 4 from J; bases not matched to a gene: 9. The CDR3 is 15 amino acids. Germline assignment: CDR1 LNHDA and CDR2 SQIVND (reference sequence). The CDR3 region is CASSPGGGAGNTIYF. CDR3 DNA: TGTGCCAGTAGCCCTGGAGGGGGCGCCGGAAACACCATATATTTT.

The chain combines TRBV28 with TRBJ1-4; possibly TRBD1 for D (5 bases). The CDR3 sequence is 18 residues long. Looked up from germline, CDR1 is MDHEN and CDR2 is SYDVKM. V was shortened by 5 bases and J by 6 bases, with 25 bases between the two germline ends. DNA of the CDR3: TGTGCCAGCAGTCCCTTGATTCGCGGGGGGAGTCGGGATGAAAAACTGTTTTTT. Its translation is CASSPLIRGGSRDEKLFF.